The following is a TCR beta chain sequence with its context. Profiling relied on immunoSEQ multiplex PCR, and the TCRdb table lists in-frame clones only, not all of them. The repertoire holds about 120,000 clones, with approximately 92% as singletons. Germline V gene data show CDR1 as MNHNS and CDR2 as SASEGT. V lost 2 bases and J 7 bases, leaving 6 bases between the germline ends. CDR3 size: 12 residues. The sample is drawn from a study of control samples from healthy donors and cancer patients. The sequence came from a man aged 40-50 years in good health. The chain combines TRBV6-1 with TRBJ2-1; D ambiguous. The specimen sequenced was blood. The CDR3 DNA reads as TGTGCCAGCAGTGAACGCCTAAATGAGCAGTTCTTC. Protein sequence: CASSERLNEQFF.